The clone carrying this T cell receptor (beta chain) was counted a few times. Its matching antigen is unknown. The CDR3 totals 13 residues. Germline V CDR1 and CDR2: MGHRA, YSYEKL. Trimming stripped 3 bases from V and 5 bases from J, with 8 bases between. The source of the sample is a study of human T cells and chemical hapten exposure. Overall study: All through the roughly 25-week study, the scalp of each patient received diphenylcyclopropenone doses weekly. Small pooled library volume differences mainly caused per-sample TCR yield variation. The study, taken as a whole, reports: TCRs exceeding 1 in 1000 frequency stayed unchanged with DPC sensitization. Relative to control repertoires, expanded TCRs gave rise to significantly more large CDR3 similarity clusters.

TCRdb fed the RACE reads into MiXCR, producing one record per CDR3 protein. The profile covers some 110,000 distinct CDR3 sequences, with 9% to 14% appearing a single time and around 1.4% taken by the ten largest. The time point: patch test 1, 2 weeks after DPC sensitization. Specified treatment: therapeutic diphenylcyclopropenone sensitization with weekly scalp DPC. This rearrangement joins TRBV4-1 to TRBJ1-5; D unresolved. This receptor was taken from a woman aged 45-65 years with alopecia areata. Some clones in this sample may be carry-over from other donors' samples. The sequencing used whole blood, collected in connection with sensitization to the hapten diphenylcyclopropenone (DPC). CDR3 sequence: CASSHRRDQPQHF. The CDR3 DNA sequence: TGCGCCAGCAGCCACCGGCGGGATCAGCCCCAGCATTTT.